The 10 T cell receptor beta chains reported below all come from one sample, sequenced in a study of Ad26.COV2.S vaccination and SARS-CoV-2 variants. Treatment meaning: roughly 19 received Ad26.COV2.S at low or high dose, single or two shots; about 5 received placebo; per-sample allocation not given. After the first vaccine or placebo injection, samples were drawn on day 63. The assay was immunoSEQ multiplex PCR, and TCRdb's table has in-frame clones only and misses some. The table records 410,000 or so clones, 75% to 95% of them present only once. The sample consisted of peripheral blood, taken in a trial of Ad26.COV2.S vaccine versus placebo. The receptors shown here come from a person aged 18 to 59 who received the Ad26.COV2.S COVID-19 vaccine or a placebo.

This chain connects TRBV25-1 to TRBJ2-7; D may match TRBD1 or TRBD2 (5 bases each). The V end was cut by 4 bases, the J end by 2 bases, with 9 bases between. CDR1 is MGHDK and CDR2 is SYGVNS in the germline V gene. This CDR3 has 13 amino acids. The CDR3 nucleotides read TGTGCCAGCAGTGCGGGACCAACCTACGAGCAGTACTTC. This encodes CASSAGPTYEQYF.

V usage is TRBV5-6 and J usage is TRBJ2-7, with 7 positions matching TRBD1. The CDR3 has 15 residues. The V segment lost 5 bases and the J segment 0 bases; nucleotides outside the gene matches: 8. Looked up from germline, CDR1 is SGHDT and CDR2 is YYEEEE. DNA for the CDR3: TGTGCCAGCAGTCGAACCGGGACAGCCTCCTACGAGCAGTACTTC. Its protein product is CASSRTGTASYEQYF.

This chain uses TRBV25-1 with TRBJ2-6; a possible D gene is TRBD1 (5 bases). The CDR3 contains 17 residues. Germline V CDR1 and CDR2: MGHDK, SYGVNS. Trimming pared 6 bases from V and 3 bases from J, leaving 18 bases between. In DNA, the CDR3 is TGTGCCAGCAGCCATACCTCCAGGGTTGGTGGGGCCAACGTCCTGACTTTC. It codes for CASSHTSRVGGANVLTF.

This clone was counted once. V gene TRBV11-2 combines with J gene TRBJ2-3; 11 bases agree with TRBD2. This CDR3 spans 16 amino acids. Germline trimming cut 1 base from V and 0 bases from J; bases unmatched to any gene: 0. Germline values: CDR1 SGHAT, CDR2 FQNNGV. CDR3 protein: CASSLGLAGSTDTQYF. CDR3 DNA: TGTGCCAGCAGCTTAGGACTAGCGGGAAGCACAGATACGCAGTATTTT.

V gene TRBV2 combines with J gene TRBJ1-2; 9 bases match TRBD1. CDR3 length: 16 amino acids. V was clipped by 3 bases and J by 4 bases; unmatched bases: 9. CDR1 and CDR2 from the germline V gene are SNHLY and FYNNEI. The CDR3 DNA sequence: TGTGCCAGCAGTGATCCCGGACAGGGGAATGGCTATGGCTACACCTTC. Translated: CASSDPGQGNGYGYTF.

CDR3 region: CASRVGTAYNEQFF. CDR3 DNA: TGTGCCAGCAGGGTCGGGACAGCTTACAATGAGCAGTTCTTC. J is TRBJ2-1 and V is TRBV27, with 7 nucleotides matching TRBD1. Trimming cost V 6 bases and J 4 bases; bases outside gene matches: 6. CDR1 and CDR2 (germline): MNHEY, SMNVEV (reference sequence). This CDR3 spans 14 amino acids.

The chain employs TRBV3-1 (or the pseudogene TRBV3-2) and TRBJ2-7; D ambiguous. This CDR3 region has 14 residues. Trimming cost V 1 base and J 4 bases, with 11 bases left between them. Germline V lookup: CDR1 LGHDT, CDR2 YNNKEL (reference sequence). In nucleotides, the CDR3 is TGTGCCAGCAGCCAAGCCTTGTATGTGTACGAGCAGTACTTC. Encoded protein: CASSQALYVYEQYF.

This chain uses TRBV7-6 with TRBJ2-2; 10 bases are shared with TRBD1. Germline V gives CDR1 SGHVS, CDR2 FNYEAQ. The J segment lost 6 bases and the V segment lost 6 bases, leaving 7 bases of the junction unmatched. CDR3 size: 15 residues. The chain's CDR3 is CASRGQGVVSGELFF. The CDR3 nucleotides are TGTGCCAGCAGAGGACAGGGGGTTGTATCCGGGGAGCTGTTTTTT.

The chain links TRBV28 to TRBJ2-7; D is possibly TRBD2 (5 bases). CDR3 length: 16 residues. The germline gives CDR1 MDHEN, CDR2 SYDVKM. Trimming took off 8 bases at V and 0 bases at J, with 20 bases between the two ends. CDR3 coding DNA: TGTGCCAGCGACACCCTCCGGGGATCGAGCTCCTACGAGCAGTACTTC. Amino acid sequence: CASDTLRGSSSYEQYF.

V is TRBV10-3 and J is TRBJ2-7; 7 bases are shared with TRBD2. This CDR3 has 14 amino acids. V trimming: 5 bases; J trimming: 0 bases; junction bases outside the gene matches: 4. CDR1 and CDR2 (germline): ENHRY, SYGVKD. The CDR3 nucleotides are TGTGCCATCAGTCCCAGCGGGGCCTCCTACGAGCAGTACTTC. This sequence encodes CAISPSGASYEQYF.